This TCR beta chain is from a study of blood T cell repertoires in COVID-19. The V gene lost 5 bases and the J gene lost 7 bases, with 12 bases spanning the gap. In germline, CDR1 is MNHEY, CDR2 SMNVEV (reference sequence). The CDR3 runs to 13 residues. Clones were sequenced by immunoSEQ multiplex PCR, and TCRdb holds only the in-frame ones, with some missing. The sample records about 77,000 clones, around nine tenths being singletons. The specimen was peripheral blood. The chain combines TRBV27 with TRBJ1-5; tentative D call: TRBD1 (6 bases). This sequence was found in an elderly woman with active or convalescent COVID-19. DNA of the CDR3: TGTGCCAGCAGTATCAGGGGTGGACAGCCCCAGCATTTT. This encodes CASSIRGGQPQHF.